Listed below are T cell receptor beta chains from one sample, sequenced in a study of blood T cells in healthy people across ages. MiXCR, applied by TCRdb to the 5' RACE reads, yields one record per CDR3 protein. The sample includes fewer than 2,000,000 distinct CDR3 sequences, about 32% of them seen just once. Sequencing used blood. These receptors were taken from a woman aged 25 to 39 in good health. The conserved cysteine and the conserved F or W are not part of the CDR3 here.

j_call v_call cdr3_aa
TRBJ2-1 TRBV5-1 ASSLGLRGGAQF
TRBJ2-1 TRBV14 ASSQAGTGRNNEQF
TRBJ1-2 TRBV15 ATSNLAGDGYT
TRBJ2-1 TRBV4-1 ASSGTHRRVGQF
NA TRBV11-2 ASSSQRGALYNEQY
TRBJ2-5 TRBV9 ASSVAEGYQETQY
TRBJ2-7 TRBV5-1 ASSGRPGASYEQY
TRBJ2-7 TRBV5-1 ASSLDPGARSYEQY
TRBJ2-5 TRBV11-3 ASTLPGLAPSETQY
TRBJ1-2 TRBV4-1 ASSRGGLFNYGYT
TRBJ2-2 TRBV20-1 SAGATSGRGTGELF
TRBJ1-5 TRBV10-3 AISDQDSLSAQH
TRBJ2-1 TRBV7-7 ASSEEGASYNEQF
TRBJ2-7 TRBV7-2 ASSPLGGRALYEQY
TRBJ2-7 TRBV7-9 ASSPWVAGTYEQY
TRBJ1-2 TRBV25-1 ASSEWPDGAYGYT
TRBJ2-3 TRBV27 ASGVGGDTQY
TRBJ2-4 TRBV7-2 ASSLLDGAKNIQY
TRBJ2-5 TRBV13 ASSSRDRDPQETQY
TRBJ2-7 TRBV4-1 ASSQGPQSYEQY
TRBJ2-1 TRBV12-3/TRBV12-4 ASSLGTYDNNEQF
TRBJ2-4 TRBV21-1 ASSRRPYVIAKNIQY
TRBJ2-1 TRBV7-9 ASSLGPEVEQF
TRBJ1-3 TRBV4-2 ASSQDRGSRGNTIY
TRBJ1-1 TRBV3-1 ASSQDFFVNTEAF
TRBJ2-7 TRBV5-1 ASSLAPVRGTRSYEQY
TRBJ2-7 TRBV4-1 ASSPRGGPRYEQY
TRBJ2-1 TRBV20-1 SAGDWSSYNEQF
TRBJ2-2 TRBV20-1 SARVQRRGTGELF
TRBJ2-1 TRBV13 ASSDPLAINEQF
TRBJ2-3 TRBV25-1 ASSPSGAPVSTDTQY
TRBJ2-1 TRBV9 ASSTRGRNEQF
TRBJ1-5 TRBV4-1 ASSRIGGGIQPQH
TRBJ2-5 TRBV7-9 ASSVLSGVGETQY
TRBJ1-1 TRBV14 ASAPTGSRAEAF
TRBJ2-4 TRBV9 ASSPRTGLDIQY
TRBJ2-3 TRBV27 ASSTLTDTQY
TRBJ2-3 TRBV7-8 ASSLFEGTTDTQY
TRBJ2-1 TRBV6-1 ASRGHQASSYNEQF
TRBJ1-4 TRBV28 ASSSIPQIRATNEKLF
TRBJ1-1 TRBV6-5 ASSDLGNTEAF
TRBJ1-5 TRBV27 ASSRNIHSNQPQH